Following are 30 T cell receptor beta chains from one sample sequenced in a study of blood T cell repertoires in COVID-19 (dated by TCRdb to the early 2020s). Library method: the immunoSEQ multiplex PCR assay. This immuneACCESS table, as held by TCRdb, lists in-frame sequences with V and J called but not all clones. Of the missing ones, under half trace to an unresolved V gene in checked studies; the others have no known cause. This sample holds 80,000 to 130,000 clones; 88% were observed only once. More than 5.5% of the sample belongs to the ten largest clones. Sequencing used peripheral blood. The receptor set was obtained from an older woman with acute or convalescent COVID-19.

The chain has TRBV19 and TRBJ1-2; D uncertain. This CDR3 is built from 12 residues. V dropped 3 bases and J dropped 5 bases, with 7 bases sitting between them. CDR1 and CDR2 from the germline V gene are LNHDA and SQIVND (reference sequence). The DNA of the CDR3 is TGTGCCAGTAGTATGATACAGTATGGCTACACCTTC. Its protein is CASSMIQYGYTF.

This clone was observed once. The chain employs TRBV20-1 and TRBJ2-5, with a tentative D call TRBD1 (5 bases). The CDR3 runs to 13 residues. Trimming took off 3 bases at V and 5 bases at J, with 13 bases between the two ends. In germline, CDR1 is DFQATT, CDR2 SNEGSKA (reference sequence). CDR3 protein: CSASRGSLETQYF. In DNA form, the CDR3 reads TGCAGTGCTAGTAGGGGCTCGTTGGAGACCCAGTACTTC.

The chain links TRBV15 to TRBJ2-1; perhaps TRBD2 as D (6 bases). V lost 0 bases and J 7 bases, leaving 10 bases between the germline ends. This CDR3 spans 14 amino acids. Germline V gene data show CDR1 as LNHNV and CDR2 as YYDKDF (reference sequence). This chain's CDR3 is CATSRDHGGNEQFF. The CDR3 bases are TGTGCCACCAGCAGAGATCACGGAGGGAATGAGCAGTTCTTC. Looking up the rest from reference TRBV15 and TRBJ2-1 gives the full variable domain: DAMVIQNPRYQVTQFGKPVTLSCSQTLNHNVMYWYQQKSSQAPKLLFHYYDKDFNNEADTPDNFQSRRPNTSFCFLDIRSPGLGDTAMYLCATSRDHGGNEQFFGPGTRLTVL.

This chain uses TRBV20-1 with TRBJ2-7, with TRBD2 matching over 9 bases. Germline lookup yields CDR1 DFQATT and CDR2 SNEGSKA (reference sequence). The CDR3 has 13 amino acids. The ends lost 3 bases at V and 11 bases at J; junction bases unmatched: 11. The CDR3 DNA sequence: TGCAGTGCTAGTCTCATTAGCGGGAGAGGGGAGTACTTC. It yields the protein CSASLISGRGEYF.

The chain is built from TRBV10-1 and TRBJ2-1; D gene uncertain. The CDR3 covers 14 residues. V was pared by 0 bases and J by 9 bases, with 12 bases between. Germline lookup yields CDR1 WNHNN and CDR2 SYGVQD (reference sequence). CDR3 coding DNA: TGCGCCAGCAGTGAGTCCGGAGCGTCCGGTGAGCAGTTCTTC. Its protein product is CASSESGASGEQFF.

The rearrangement uses TRBV3-1 (or the pseudogene TRBV3-2) and TRBJ1-2; 8 bases are shared with TRBD1. With V trimmed by 4 bases and J by 4 bases, 14 bases remained unmatched. From germline, CDR1 is LGHDT and CDR2 YNNKEL (reference sequence). The CDR3 runs 17 residues. The CDR3 sequence is CASSLGAGGAGGYGYTF. CDR3 nucleotide sequence: TGTGCCAGCAGCCTTGGGGCAGGGGGCGCCGGGGGCTATGGCTACACCTTC.

V gene TRBV7-3 combines with J gene TRBJ2-2, with TRBD2 identical over 12 bases. The CDR3 covers 15 residues. Unmatched junction bases numbered 3, after V lost 6 bases and J lost 4 bases. Germline CDR1 reads SGHTA; CDR2 reads FQGTGA. The CDR3, as DNA: TGTGCCAGCAGGCCGACTAGCGGGAGCACCGGGGAGCTGTTTTTT. Amino acid sequence: CASRPTSGSTGELFF.

This clone was observed a handful of times. The chain carries TRBV7-8 and TRBJ2-5; 10 bases line up with TRBD1. This CDR3 spans 15 amino acids. Losses at the gene ends were 5 bases for V and 5 bases for J; bases not matched to a gene: 8. Germline values: CDR1 SGHVS, CDR2 FQNEAQ. The DNA of the CDR3 is TGTGCCAGCAGCCTCCGGGACAGGGGTTTGGAGACCCAGTACTTC. Amino acid sequence: CASSLRDRGLETQYF.

V gene TRBV4-1 combines with J gene TRBJ2-1; perhaps TRBD2 as D (6 bases). The CDR3 extends over 16 amino acids. Germline CDR1 and CDR2: MGHRA and YSYEKL. V shed 0 bases and J shed 2 bases, with 11 bases lying between them. The chain's CDR3 is CASSQDSVAAYNEQFF. The CDR3, as DNA: TGCGCCAGCAGCCAAGATTCAGTAGCGGCCTACAATGAGCAGTTCTTC.

The rearrangement uses TRBV19 and TRBJ2-1; 7 bases map to TRBD2. This CDR3 is built from 15 residues. Losses at the gene ends were 1 base for V and 4 bases for J; bases not matched to a gene: 4. Germline loops: CDR1 LNHDA, CDR2 SQIVND (reference sequence). CDR3 in DNA: TGTGCCAGTAGTATAGCGGGAGGATCGTACAATGAGCAGTTCTTC. Translation: CASSIAGGSYNEQFF.

The chain's CDR3 is CASSLETGFGYTF. DNA for the CDR3: TGCGCCAGCAGCTTGGAGACAGGGTTTGGCTACACCTTC. The chain links TRBV5-1 to TRBJ1-2, with 7 positions matching TRBD1. Per germline, CDR1 SGHRS and CDR2 YFSETQ. The J segment lost 7 bases and the V segment lost 0 bases, leaving 3 bases of the junction unmatched. The CDR3 loop spans 13 amino acids.

The V gene is TRBV6-5, the J gene TRBJ1-1; D is unclear. This CDR3 region has 11 residues. Germline V lookup: CDR1 MNHEY, CDR2 SVGAGI. V lost 7 bases to trimming and J lost 7 bases, with 10 bases between them. CDR3 coding DNA: TGTGCCAGCAATTCAGGTTTTGAAGCTTTCTTT. Translation: CASNSGFEAFF.

The chain carries TRBV11-2 and TRBJ2-1, with 8 bases matching TRBD1. This CDR3 is built from 16 residues. V was pared by 1 base and J by 3 bases, with 5 bases of the junction left unmatched. Per germline, CDR1 SGHAT and CDR2 FQNNGV. The CDR3, as DNA: TGTGCCAGCAGCTTAGCCGGGACAGGCGGCTACAATGAGCAGTTCTTC. Translating it yields CASSLAGTGGYNEQFF.

The chain combines TRBV6-5 with TRBJ1-5; 10 bases align to TRBD1. Germline loops: CDR1 MNHEY, CDR2 SVGAGI. The length of the CDR3 is 14 residues. Trimming took 4 bases from V and 6 from J; bases not matched to a gene: 3. The chain's CDR3 is CASSWTGGGQPQHF. CDR3 DNA: TGTGCCAGCAGTTGGACAGGGGGAGGTCAGCCCCAGCATTTT.

This clone occurred once. The rearrangement uses TRBV5-1 and TRBJ1-1, with TRBD1 matching 7 bases. Germline CDR1 is SGHRS and CDR2 is YFSETQ. With V trimmed by 4 bases and J by 1 base, 7 bases remained unmatched. The CDR3 sequence is 15 residues long. CDR3 nucleotides: TGCGCCAGCAGCAGAGGGGGCGTAGGGAACACTGAAGCTTTCTTT. Its protein product is CASSRGGVGNTEAFF.

This chain connects TRBV7-9 to TRBJ2-7; TRBD2 agrees at 7 bases. V lost 5 bases, J lost 6 bases, and 7 bases stayed unmatched. The germline V gene encodes CDR1 SEHNR and CDR2 FQNEAQ (reference sequence). This CDR3 contains 13 residues. The CDR3 nucleotides read TGTGCCAGCAGCCCTAGCGGAGGCGGCGAGCAGTACGTC. This gives the protein CASSPSGGGEQYV.

The chain combines TRBV6-4 with TRBJ1-1, with 7 positions matching TRBD1. Unmatched junction bases numbered 9, after V lost 4 bases and J lost 7 bases. This CDR3 has 14 residues. The V gene's germline CDR1 is MRHNA and CDR2 SNTAGT. The DNA for the CDR3 is TGTGCCAGCAGTGCTACCGGGACAGTTTATGAAGCTTTCTTT. Its protein product is CASSATGTVYEAFF.

This clone was counted a single time. This chain links TRBV18 with TRBJ2-5, with 8 bases fitting TRBD2. J was trimmed by 1 base and V by 3 bases; bases with no gene match: 4. Germline loops: CDR1 KGHSH, CDR2 LQKENI. The CDR3 totals 15 residues. The CDR3, as DNA: TGTGCCAGCTCACCGCTACTAGCGGTCCAAGAGACCCAGTACTTC. Its translation is CASSPLLAVQETQYF.

The chain has TRBV6-2 or TRBV6-3 and TRBJ2-5, with D possibly being TRBD2 (6 bases). CDR1 MNHEY and CDR2 SVGEGT come from the germline V gene. V lost 5 bases, J lost 5 bases, and 18 bases lay in between. This CDR3 is built from 15 residues. The CDR3 loop is CASSAVGLGGETQYF. CDR3 coding DNA: TGTGCCAGCAGTGCCGTGGGACTCGGAGGGGAGACCCAGTACTTC.

Notes on this clone: The junction does not match germline at one end; this may be a read error. Within the sample, other DNA sequences also encode this same CDR3. The chain couples TRBV6-1 to TRBJ1-5; D not certain. The CDR3 spans 15 residues. CDR1 is MNHNS, CDR2 SASEGT, per germline. CDR3 DNA: TGTGCTAGCAGTGAAGTCGGCGGTTTCAATCAGCCCCAGCATTTT. Translated, it gives CASSEVGGFNQPQHF.

The genes are TRBV6-5 and TRBJ1-3; no reliable D call. Germline V CDR1 and CDR2: MNHEY, SVGAGI. The CDR3 extends over 15 amino acids. V was trimmed by 8 bases and J by 0 bases, leaving 14 bases between them. This CDR3 is CASAPTRNSGNTIYF. The CDR3 DNA sequence: TGTGCCAGCGCGCCTACTCGAAACTCTGGAAACACCATATATTTT.

V usage is TRBV3-1 (or the pseudogene TRBV3-2) and J usage is TRBJ2-1; 10 bases align to TRBD1. Germline values: CDR1 LGHDT, CDR2 YNNKEL (reference sequence). Trimming at V came to 7 bases and at J to 9 bases, leaving 9 bases not matched to a gene. The CDR3 loop spans 14 amino acids. CDR3 in DNA: TGTGCCAGCAATCCAAGGGACAGGGGAGGTGAGCAGTTCTTC. This gives the protein CASNPRDRGGEQFF.

This chain joins TRBV19 and TRBJ2-2, with 10 positions matching TRBD2. Trimming cost V 6 bases and J 5 bases; bases outside gene matches: 6. Germline V CDR1 and CDR2: LNHDA, SQIVND (reference sequence). The CDR3 length is 15 residues. In DNA form, the CDR3 reads TGTGCCAGTAGAACCCTAGCGGGAGAAACCGGGGAGCTGTTTTTT. Its translation: CASRTLAGETGELFF.

The chain links TRBV12-5 to TRBJ1-4; 10 bases align to TRBD1. Germline lookup yields CDR1 LGHNT and CDR2 FRNRAP. The CDR3 sequence is 17 residues long. J was trimmed by 8 bases and V by 4 bases; bases with no gene match: 13. In DNA form, the CDR3 reads TGTGCTAGTGGTTACCGGACAGGGGGAAGGACGGTGGAAAAACTGTTTTTT. Translation: CASGYRTGGRTVEKLFF.

This clone was recorded a few times. The chain recombines TRBV24-1 with TRBJ1-5, with 7 bases aligning to TRBD1. V dropped 5 bases and J dropped 6; count of bases not matched to a gene: 12. Germline-derived CDR1 and CDR2 are KGHDR and SFDVKD. This CDR3 contains 16 residues. The CDR3 loop reads CATSGTGVLSSQPQHF. The CDR3, as DNA: TGTGCCACCAGTGGCACAGGGGTTTTGTCAAGTCAGCCCCAGCATTTT.

The gene calls are TRBV15 and TRBJ2-1; 7 nucleotides agree with TRBD1. CDR1 is LNHNV, CDR2 YYDKDF, per germline (reference sequence). The CDR3 is 15 amino acids. The V gene end was trimmed by 0 bases and the J gene end by 8 bases; junction bases not matched to a gene: 7. The CDR3 sequence is CATSREILTGDEQFF. CDR3 DNA: TGTGCCACCAGCAGAGAAATACTAACAGGGGATGAGCAGTTCTTC.

V gene TRBV5-6 combines with J gene TRBJ2-2; maybe TRBD1 (5 bases). Between the trimmed V and J ends, which lost 5 bases and 0 bases, there was a span of 14 bases. This CDR3 is 16 amino acids long. Germline V gene lookup returns CDR1 SGHDT and CDR2 YYEEEE. This CDR3 is CASSPLDRSNTGELFF. The CDR3 DNA sequence: TGTGCCAGCAGTCCGCTAGACAGATCGAACACCGGGGAGCTGTTTTTT.

The chain has TRBV5-6 and TRBJ2-1; the D gene is possibly TRBD1 (5 bases). Germline V gene sequence: CDR1 SGHDT, CDR2 YYEEEE. This CDR3 region has 15 residues. V lost 0 bases and J lost 4, with 11 bases in between. Here the CDR3 reads CASSLDGAWYNEQFF. CDR3 bases: TGTGCCAGCAGCTTGGATGGGGCATGGTACAATGAGCAGTTCTTC.

This sequence joins TRBV29-1 and TRBJ2-2, with 8 bases fitting TRBD2. V lost 7 bases, J lost 4 bases, and 5 bases stayed unmatched. Germline CDR1 is SQVTM and CDR2 is ANQGSEA. The CDR3 runs 13 residues. CDR3 bases: TGCAGCGCCGGGACTAGTGGCACCGGGGAGCTGTTTTTT. Its translation: CSAGTSGTGELFF.

As for this clone: One end of the junction fails to match germline, which may point to a read error. The CDR3 region is CASTQRLAGGWETQYF. CDR3 bases: TGCGCCAGCACCCAAAGGCTAGCGGGAGGTTGGGAGACCCAGTACTTC. This chain joins TRBV4-1 and TRBJ2-5, with 11 bases lining up with TRBD2. The V gene's germline CDR1 is MGHRA and CDR2 YSYEKL. The CDR3 length is 16 residues.